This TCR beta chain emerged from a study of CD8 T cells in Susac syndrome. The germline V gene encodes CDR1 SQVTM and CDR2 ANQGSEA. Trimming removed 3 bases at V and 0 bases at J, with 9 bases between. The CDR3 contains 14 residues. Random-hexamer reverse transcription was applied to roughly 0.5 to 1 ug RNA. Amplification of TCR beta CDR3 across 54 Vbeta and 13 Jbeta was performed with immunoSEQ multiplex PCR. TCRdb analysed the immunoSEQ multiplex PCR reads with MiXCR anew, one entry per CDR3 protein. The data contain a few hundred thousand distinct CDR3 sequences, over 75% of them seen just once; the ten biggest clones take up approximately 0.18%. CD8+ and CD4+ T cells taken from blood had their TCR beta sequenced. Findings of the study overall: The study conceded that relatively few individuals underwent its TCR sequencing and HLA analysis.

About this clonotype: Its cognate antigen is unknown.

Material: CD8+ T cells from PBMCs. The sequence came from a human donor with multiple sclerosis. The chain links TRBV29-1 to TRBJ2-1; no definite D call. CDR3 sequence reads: CSVDAALSYNEQFF. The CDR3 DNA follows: TGCAGCGTTGATGCGGCTCTCTCCTACAATGAGCAGTTCTTC.